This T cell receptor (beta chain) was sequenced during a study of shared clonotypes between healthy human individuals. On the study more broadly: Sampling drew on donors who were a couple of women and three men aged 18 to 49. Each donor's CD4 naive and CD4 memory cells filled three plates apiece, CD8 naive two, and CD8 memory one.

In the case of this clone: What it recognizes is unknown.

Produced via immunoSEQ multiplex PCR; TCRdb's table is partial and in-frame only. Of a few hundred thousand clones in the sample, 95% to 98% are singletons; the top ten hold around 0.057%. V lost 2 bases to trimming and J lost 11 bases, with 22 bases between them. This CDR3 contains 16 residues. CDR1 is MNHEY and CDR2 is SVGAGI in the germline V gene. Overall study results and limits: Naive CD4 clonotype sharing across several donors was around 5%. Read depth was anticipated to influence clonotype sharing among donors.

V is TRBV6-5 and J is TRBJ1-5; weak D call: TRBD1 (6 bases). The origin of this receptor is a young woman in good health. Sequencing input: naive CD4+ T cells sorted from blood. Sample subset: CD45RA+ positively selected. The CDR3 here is CASSYLRTAVPESQHF. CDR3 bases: TGTGCCAGCAGTTACCTACGGACAGCCGTTCCCGAGTCCCAGCATTTT.